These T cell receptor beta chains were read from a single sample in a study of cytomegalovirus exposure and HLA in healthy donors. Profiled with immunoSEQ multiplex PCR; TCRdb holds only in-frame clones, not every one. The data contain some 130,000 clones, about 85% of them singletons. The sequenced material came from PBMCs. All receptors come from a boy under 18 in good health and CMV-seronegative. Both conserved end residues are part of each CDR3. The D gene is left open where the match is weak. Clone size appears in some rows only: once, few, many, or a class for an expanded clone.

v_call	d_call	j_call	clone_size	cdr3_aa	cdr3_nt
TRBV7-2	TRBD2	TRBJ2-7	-	CASRGTGTSGRAYEQYF	TGTGCCAGCAGGGGGACAGGGACTAGCGGGAGGGCCTACGAGCAGTACTTC
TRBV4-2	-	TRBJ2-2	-	CASSQEKGQTGELFF	TGTGCCAGCAGCCAAGAAAAAGGACAAACCGGGGAGCTGTTTTTT
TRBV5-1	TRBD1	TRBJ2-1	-	CASEQGQGKNEQFF	TGCGCCAGCGAGCAAGGACAGGGAAAAAATGAGCAGTTCTTC
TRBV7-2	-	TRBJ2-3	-	CASSVIGIDTDTQYF	TGTGCCAGCAGCGTAATCGGGATAGACACAGATACGCAGTATTTT
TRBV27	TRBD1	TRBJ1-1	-	CASSSGQARMNTEAFF	TGTGCCAGCAGTTCCGGACAGGCGCGCATGAACACTGAAGCTTTCTTT
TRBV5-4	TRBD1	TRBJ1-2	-	CASSFINLQGAKYGYTF	TGTGCCAGCAGCTTTATCAATTTACAGGGGGCGAAATATGGCTACACCTTC
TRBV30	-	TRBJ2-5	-	CAWSVRRGETQYF	TGTGCCTGGAGTGTACGGAGGGGAGAGACCCAGTACTTC
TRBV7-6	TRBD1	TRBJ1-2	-	CASSATGTDYGYTF	TGTGCCAGCAGTGCTACCGGGACAGATTATGGCTACACCTTC
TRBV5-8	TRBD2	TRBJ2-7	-	CASSLGFGAGGAYEQYF	TGTGCCAGCAGCTTGGGCTTCGGAGCGGGAGGAGCCTACGAGCAGTACTTC
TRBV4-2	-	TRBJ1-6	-	CASSQDKTESSYNSPLHF	TGTGCCAGCAGCCAAGATAAGACGGAGAGCTCCTATAATTCACCCCTCCACTTT
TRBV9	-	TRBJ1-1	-	CASSPGWQKNTEAFF	TGTGCCAGCAGTCCAGGGTGGCAGAAGAACACTGAAGCTTTCTTT
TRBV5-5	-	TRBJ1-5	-	CASSFGGSGQPQHF	TGTGCCAGCAGCTTTGGGGGGTCGGGCCAGCCCCAGCATTTT
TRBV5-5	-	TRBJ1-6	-	CASSYATWEGRYSPLHF	TGTGCCAGCAGCTACGCGACTTGGGAGGGGAGGTATTCACCCCTCCACTTT
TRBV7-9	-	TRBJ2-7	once	CASSALSGPSYEQYF	TGTGCCAGCAGCGCCCTTAGCGGACCTTCCTACGAGCAGTACTTC
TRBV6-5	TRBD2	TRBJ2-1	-	CASSSVAGGQCEQFF	TGTGCCAGCAGTTCCGTAGCGGGAGGGCAATGTGAGCAGTTCTTC
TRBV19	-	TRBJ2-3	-	CASSISGTDTQYF	TGTGCCAGTAGTATATCCGGCACAGATACGCAGTATTTT
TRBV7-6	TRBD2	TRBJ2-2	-	CASSLRSSGLNTGELFF	TGTGCCAGCAGCCTCCGGTCTAGCGGGTTAAACACCGGGGAGCTGTTTTTT
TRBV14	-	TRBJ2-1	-	CASSSFLNEQFF	TGTGCCAGCAGCTCGTTTCTCAATGAGCAGTTCTTC
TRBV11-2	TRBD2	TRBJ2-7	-	CASSDLAGGHYEQYF	TGTGCCAGCAGCGACCTAGCGGGAGGGCACTACGAGCAGTACTTC
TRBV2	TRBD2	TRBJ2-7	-	CASRFSGEGYEQYF	TGTGCCAGCCGGTTTAGCGGGGAAGGCTACGAGCAGTACTTC
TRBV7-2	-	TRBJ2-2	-	CASSRLDPGELFF	TGTGCCAGCAGCCGACTAGATCCCGGGGAGCTGTTTTTT
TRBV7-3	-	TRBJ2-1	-	CASSPGAHNEQFF	TGTGCCAGCAGCCCGGGAGCTCACAATGAGCAGTTCTTC
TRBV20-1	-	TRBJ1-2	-	CSASSNGYTF	TGCAGTGCTAGTTCCAATGGCTACACCTTC
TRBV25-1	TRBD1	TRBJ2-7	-	CASSDSDRGGEQYF	TGTGCCAGCAGTGATTCAGACAGGGGGGGAGAGCAGTACTTC
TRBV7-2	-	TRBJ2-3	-	CASSLGGVSKGDTQYF	TGTGCCAGCAGCTTAGGGGGCGTCTCTAAGGGAGATACGCAGTATTTT
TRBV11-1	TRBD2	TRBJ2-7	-	CASSLTSGSWYEQYF	TGTGCCAGCAGCCTGACTAGCGGGAGTTGGTACGAGCAGTACTTC
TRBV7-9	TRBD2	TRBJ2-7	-	CASSVPGTSDKGEQYF	TGTGCCAGCAGCGTACCCGGGACTAGCGACAAGGGCGAGCAGTACTTC
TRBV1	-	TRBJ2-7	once	CTSSQAGSGLQQYF	TGCACCAGCAGCCAAGCGGGTAGCGGCCTACAGCAGTACTTC
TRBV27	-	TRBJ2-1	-	CASSPTETYNEQFF	TGTGCCAGCAGCCCAACTGAGACCTACAATGAGCAGTTCTTC
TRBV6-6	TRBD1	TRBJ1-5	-	CASSDGQVNQPQHF	TGTGCCAGCAGTGACGGACAGGTTAATCAGCCCCAGCATTTT
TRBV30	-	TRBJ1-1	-	CAWSVLHLNTEAFF	TGTGCCTGGAGTGTACTACACCTGAACACTGAAGCTTTCTTT
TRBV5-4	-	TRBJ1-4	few	CASGTWGVNEKLFF	TGTGCCAGCGGAACGTGGGGGGTAAATGAAAAACTGTTTTTT
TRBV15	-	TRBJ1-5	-	CATSREGQRNQPQHF	TGTGCCACCAGCAGAGAAGGACAACGCAATCAGCCCCAGCATTTT
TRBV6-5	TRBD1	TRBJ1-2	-	CASRRQGGYGYPF	TGTGCCAGCAGAAGACAGGGAGGCTATGGCTACCCCTTC
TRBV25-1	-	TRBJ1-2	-	CASSEEPIRGYGYTF	TGTGCCAGCAGTGAGGAGCCAATACGAGGCTATGGCTACACCTTC
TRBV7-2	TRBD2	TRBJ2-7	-	CASRKREGGSYEQYF	TGTGCCAGCAGGAAGCGGGAGGGAGGGTCCTACGAGCAGTACTTC
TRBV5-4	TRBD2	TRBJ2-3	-	CASSRSGVSTDTQYF	TGTGCCAGCAGCCGGAGCGGGGTTAGCACAGATACGCAGTATTTT
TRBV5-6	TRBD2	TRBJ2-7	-	CASSPMGGYEQYF	TGTGCCAGCAGCCCCATGGGGGGGTACGAGCAGTACTTC
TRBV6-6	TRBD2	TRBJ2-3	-	CASLPQVAGYTDTQYF	TGTGCCAGCCTACCCCAAGTAGCGGGATACACAGATACGCAGTATTTT
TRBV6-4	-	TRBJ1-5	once	CASSAGLGQPQHF	TGTGCCAGCAGTGCAGGGCTCGGTCAGCCCCAGCATTTT
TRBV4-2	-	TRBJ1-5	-	CASSQDPDQPQHF	TGTGCCAGCAGCCAAGATCCGGATCAGCCCCAGCATTTT
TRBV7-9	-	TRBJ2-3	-	CASSLTATDTQYF	TGTGCCAGCAGCCTAACTGCCACAGATACGCAGTATTTT
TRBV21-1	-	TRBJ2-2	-	CASSKGWLAGWAGELFF	TGTGCCAGCAGCAAAGGTTGGCTAGCGGGGTGGGCCGGGGAGCTGTTTTTT
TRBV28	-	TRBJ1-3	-	CASSLMTTPRLYSGNTIYF	TGTGCCAGCAGTTTAATGACGACTCCCAGACTCTACTCTGGAAACACCATATATTTT
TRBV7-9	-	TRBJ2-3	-	CASSLAQGSDTQYF	TGTGCCAGCAGCTTAGCGCAGGGGTCAGATACGCAGTATTTT
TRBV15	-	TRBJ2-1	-	CATSRDPSQGEAFF	TGTGCCACCAGCAGAGATCCCTCCCAGGGGGAGGCGTTCTTC
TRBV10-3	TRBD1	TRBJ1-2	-	CAISVGDRGRFNYGYTF	TGTGCCATCAGTGTAGGAGACAGGGGGCGTTTTAACTATGGCTACACCTTC
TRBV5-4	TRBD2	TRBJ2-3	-	CASSLESSGGAKDTQYF	TGTGCCAGCAGCTTGGAAAGTAGCGGGGGGGCGAAAGATACGCAGTATTTT
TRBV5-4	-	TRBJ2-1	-	CASSGGANNEQFF	TGTGCCAGCAGCGGGGGGGCTAACAATGAGCAGTTCTTC